This T cell receptor (beta chain) derives from a study of identical twins (TCRdb year 2016). Turning to the overall study: To test whether fetal clonotypes persist, this study deep-sequenced TCR alpha and beta repertoires from monozygotic twins, from unrelated adults of various ages, and from cord blood. Replicate twin experiments were performed at different times using different library preparation protocols to rule out contamination.

The V end loses 5 bases and the J end loses 0 bases, and a stretch of 4 bases separates them. Looking up the germline V gene yields CDR1 KGHSH and CDR2 LQKENI. The CDR3 numbers 13 residues from cysteine through phenylalanine. The DNA shown is the 39-base CDR3, in frame from base 1. This clonotype has a handful of counts. No cognate antigen has been identified for it. No per-base quality is available; no much larger clone lies one base away. Broader findings and caveats from the paper: Recombination models systematically underestimated out-of-frame TCR alpha sharing in monozygotic twins but agreed with sharing between unrelated individuals. In beta out-of-frame sequences, excess twin sharing was weaker, because having fewer shared sequences lowered the signal-to-noise ratio. Out-of-frame TCR alpha sequences shared between twins showed an excess of low generation-probability sequences compared with coincidental sharing between unrelated individuals. Zero-insertion analyses could be partly confounded by invariant T cells such as MAIT and iNKT, although diverse VJ usage argued against such confounding for most clonotypes. Because the same donors could not be followed over many years, the conclusions relied on cross-sectional statistical analysis. Fewer insertions were carried by abundant cord blood beta clonotypes; a weaker similar trend was observed in young adult naive repertoires, while no such trend was observed in memory repertoires.

Libraries were built with 5' RACE. The instrument was an Illumina HiSeq 2000. A universal primer binding site was added through template switching, and the final cDNA carried a unique molecular identifier so that TCR cDNA molecules could be counted accurately. Specific primers in the conserved constant-segment region were used to synthesize first-strand cDNA for the TCR alpha and beta chains. To control for contamination, each cDNA library was double barcoded with a SMART-Mk sample barcode plus Illumina barcodes. TruSeq adapter sequences along with Illumina sample barcodes were introduced in two successive PCR steps. Sequencing of the TCR alpha and beta cDNA libraries was done on the Illumina HiSeq platform using custom primers. From the authors' description of their analysis: MiGEC was used to process raw reads and extract unique molecular identifiers, and MiXCR was used to find CDR3 positions. For each individual, recombination models were inferred using an EM algorithm with the repgenHMM and IGoR tools. The analysis of shared clonotypes was done with the tcR package in R, with sharing normalized by the product of cloneset sizes. To study raw recombination free of thymic and clonal selection effects, out-of-frame nonproductive sequences were analyzed. The public reads were reprocessed in TCRdb via fastp at Q25 and MiXCR, keeping in-frame beta chains. All rows with the same CDR3 protein become a single entry with the most common DNA and genes. These V and J calls originate from TCRdb's pipeline instead of the authors' own analysis. The table for this sample lists around 960,000 distinct CDR3 sequences; roughly an eighth of them were counted only once. In total, the top ten clones hold around 1.6% of the sample.

Every donor in the study was a healthy Caucasian. The twin cohort comprised three pairs of female monozygotic twins, all aged about 18 to 30 years. Peripheral blood mononuclear cells were the source from which RNA for the TCR libraries was isolated. The same sample was also used in a study of yellow fever vaccine responses in identical twins. Taken from the second paper: According to the authors, the vaccine-induced T cell response in identical twins seemed to be partly convergent and partly specific to each individual. In identical twins, the study followed T cell clones that responded to the vaccine with precision.

Sample: PBMCs. The receptor comes from a woman under 30 in good health. The chain is encoded by TRBV18 joined to TRBJ2-2; too little of a D gene remains to name it. The sequenced DNA: TGTGCCAGCTCAACAGCGAACACCGGGGAGCTGTTTTTT. Translated, it reads CASSTANTGELFF.